The 14 T cell receptor beta chains presented below share a single source sample, sequenced in a study of cytotoxic CD8 clonotypes in ibrutinib-treated CLL. Assay used: immunoSEQ multiplex PCR; TCRdb lists only in-frame clones, some missing. The table records over 250,000 clones, 70% to 80% of them present only once. Sequences were derived from PBMCs, sampled at disease progression, from a patient treated with ibrutinib. The receptors originated from a human donor with chronic lymphocytic leukemia.

This chain links TRBV19 with TRBJ1-2; D is uncertain. The CDR3 has 15 amino acids. With 3 bases removed from V and 0 bases from J, the gap between germline ends came to 11 bases. The germline V gene has CDR1 LNHDA and CDR2 SQIVND (reference sequence). This CDR3 reads CASSMWQLPNYGYTF. The CDR3 region has the DNA TGTGCCAGTAGTATGTGGCAGCTACCTAACTATGGCTACACCTTC.

The genes are TRBV7-8 and TRBJ2-3, with D perhaps TRBD2 (6 bases). The CDR3 contains 15 residues. CDR1 is SGHVS, CDR2 FQNEAQ, per germline. The V end was cut by 8 bases, the J end by 7 bases, with 22 bases between. The CDR3 protein is CASGLRDGGPNTQYF. Written as DNA, the CDR3 is TGTGCCAGCGGCCTGAGGGACGGGGGACCGAATACGCAGTATTTT.

This sequence joins TRBV5-5 and TRBJ2-1; no reliable D call. CDR1 SGHKS and CDR2 YYEKEE come from the germline V gene (reference sequence). With 0 bases removed from V and 2 bases from J, the gap between germline ends came to 9 bases. The CDR3 spans 15 residues. CDR3 residues: CASSLEAVPYNEQFF. The DNA of the CDR3 is TGTGCCAGCAGCTTGGAGGCGGTCCCCTACAATGAGCAGTTCTTC.

This sequence joins TRBV5-8 and TRBJ2-7, with D perhaps matching TRBD1 (5 bases). The length of the CDR3 is 12 residues. V was trimmed by 1 base and J by 9 bases, leaving 11 bases between them. CDR1 is SGHTS and CDR2 is YDEGEE in the germline V gene. For the CDR3, the DNA is TGTGCCAGCAGCTTGTGGGGTGGGGCGCAGTACTTC. This translates into CASSLWGGAQYF.

V is TRBV27 and J is TRBJ2-7, with D possibly matching TRBD2 (5 bases). The CDR3 loop spans 13 amino acids. Germline V gene lookup returns CDR1 MNHEY and CDR2 SMNVEV (reference sequence). Deletions cut 5 bases from V and 3 bases from J, with 11 bases between. In nucleotides, the CDR3 is TGTGCCAGCAGTCCCTCCCGGGGCTACGAGCAGTACTTC. Its protein product is CASSPSRGYEQYF.

The chain uses TRBV29-1 and TRBJ1-2; 7 positions agree with TRBD1. CDR3 length: 13 amino acids. Germline CDR1 reads SQVTM; CDR2 reads ANQGSEA. The trim removed 5 bases at V and 1 base at J, leaving 4 bases unmatched. The CDR3 reads CSVLQGFNYGYTF. The CDR3 coding sequence is TGCAGCGTTTTACAGGGGTTTAACTATGGCTACACCTTC.

This clone came up a few times. The V and J genes are TRBV7-9 and TRBJ2-1; the D is unclear. V dropped 3 bases and J dropped 7 bases, with 19 bases sitting between them. The CDR3 has 16 residues. Germline V lookup: CDR1 SEHNR, CDR2 FQNEAQ (reference sequence). CDR3 residues: CASSFRGATVGNEQFF. The DNA for the CDR3 is TGTGCCAGCAGCTTTCGCGGAGCCACAGTTGGGAATGAGCAGTTCTTC.

This clone has a single count. The chain employs TRBV7-9 and TRBJ1-2; D uncertain. CDR1 and CDR2 from the germline V gene are SEHNR and FQNEAQ (reference sequence). The V end was cut by 5 bases, the J end by 5 bases, with 9 bases between. The CDR3 length is 12 residues. The CDR3: CASSPDVYGYTF. CDR3 DNA: TGTGCCAGCAGCCCGGATGTGTATGGCTACACCTTC.

The chain joins TRBV27 to TRBJ1-5; D not certain. This CDR3 comprises 12 residues. Looked up from germline, CDR1 is MNHEY and CDR2 is SMNVEV (reference sequence). Trimming pared 3 bases from V and 3 bases from J, leaving 3 bases between. CDR3 region: CASSFNNQPQHF. CDR3 sequence (DNA): TGTGCCAGCAGTTTCAACAATCAGCCCCAGCATTTT.

This clone showed up just a few times. The chain employs TRBV2 and TRBJ1-2; no clear D. Looked up from germline, CDR1 is SNHLY and CDR2 is FYNNEI. The length of the CDR3 is 13 residues. Trimming left V 4 bases short and J 4 bases short, with 10 bases between. This CDR3 is CASSGPPSYGYTF. The CDR3 region has the DNA TGTGCCAGCAGTGGTCCCCCCAGCTATGGCTACACCTTC. The full variable domain, in which reference TRBV2 and TRBJ1-2 provide the parts outside the CDR3, is EPEVTQTPSHQVTQMGQEVILRCVPISNHLYFYWYRQILGQKVEFLVSFYNNEISEKSEIFDDQFSVERPDGSNFTLKIRSTKLEDSAMYFCASSGPPSYGYTFGSGTRLTVV.

This clone was counted between two and nine times. The chain links TRBV28 to TRBJ2-2, with D unclear. V was shortened by 6 bases and J by 7 bases, with 6 bases between the two germline ends. The CDR3 totals 11 residues. Germline V gene data show CDR1 as MDHEN and CDR2 as SYDVKM. The CDR3: CASSENGELFF. The DNA of the CDR3 is TGTGCCAGCAGCGAGAACGGGGAGCTGTTTTTT. Full variable domain (rest looked up from reference TRBV28 and TRBJ2-2): DVKVTQSSRYLVKRTGEKVFLECVQDMDHENMFWYRQDPGLGLRLIYFSYDVKMKEKGDIPEGYSVSREKKERFSLILESASTNQTSMYLCASSENGELFFGEGSRLTVL.

The rearrangement uses TRBV5-1 and TRBJ2-1; 11 positions match TRBD2. The CDR3 is 19 residues long. V was pared by 0 bases and J by 0 bases, with 8 bases of the junction left unmatched. Germline V gene data show CDR1 as SGHRS and CDR2 as YFSETQ. The CDR3 reads CASSLVGLAGGSSYNEQFF. Here the CDR3 DNA reads TGCGCCAGCAGCTTGGTAGGTCTAGCGGGGGGATCCTCCTACAATGAGCAGTTCTTC.

The chain is built from TRBV6-5 and TRBJ2-7, with D tentatively TRBD2 (6 bases). Germline V gene sequence: CDR1 MNHEY, CDR2 SVGAGI. This CDR3 comprises 13 residues. Trimming took 6 bases from V and 1 from J, leaving 10 bases between them. The CDR3 loop is CASRGRGSYEQYF. The CDR3 region has the DNA TGTGCCAGCAGAGGACGGGGGTCCTACGAGCAGTACTTC.

The chain links TRBV6-1 to TRBJ2-7, with D possibly called TRBD1 or TRBD2 (5 bases each). V dropped 5 bases and J dropped 6 bases, with 14 bases sitting between them. Germline lookup yields CDR1 MNHNS and CDR2 SASEGT. The CDR3 consists of 13 residues. For the CDR3, the DNA is TGTGCCAGCAGTCGGGACCCTTCCGCCGAGCAGTACTTC. Translated: CASSRDPSAEQYF.